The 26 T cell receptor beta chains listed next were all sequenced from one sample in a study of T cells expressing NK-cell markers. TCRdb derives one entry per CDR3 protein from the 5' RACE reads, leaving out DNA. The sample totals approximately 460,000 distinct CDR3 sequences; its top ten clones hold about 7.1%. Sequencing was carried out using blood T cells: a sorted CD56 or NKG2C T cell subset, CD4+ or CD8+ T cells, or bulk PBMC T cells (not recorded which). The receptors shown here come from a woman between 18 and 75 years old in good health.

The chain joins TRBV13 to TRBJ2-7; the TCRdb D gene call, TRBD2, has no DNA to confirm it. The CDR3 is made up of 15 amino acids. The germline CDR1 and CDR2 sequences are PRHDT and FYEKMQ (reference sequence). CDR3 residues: CASSLRLAGALEQYF.

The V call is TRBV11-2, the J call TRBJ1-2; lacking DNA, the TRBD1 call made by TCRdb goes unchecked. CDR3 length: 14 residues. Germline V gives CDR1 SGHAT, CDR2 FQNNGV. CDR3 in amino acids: CASTPQGSVYGYTF.

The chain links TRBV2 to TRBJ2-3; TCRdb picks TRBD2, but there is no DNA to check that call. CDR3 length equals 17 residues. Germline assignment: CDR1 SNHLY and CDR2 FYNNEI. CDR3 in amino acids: CASIPGLAGGTTDTQYF.

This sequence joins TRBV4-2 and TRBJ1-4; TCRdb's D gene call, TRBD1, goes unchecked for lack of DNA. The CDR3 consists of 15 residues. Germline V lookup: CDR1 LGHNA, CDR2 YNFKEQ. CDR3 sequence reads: CASSQEARGPEKLFF.

This chain's CDR3 is CSATDPGHWETQYF. This rearrangement joins TRBV20-1 to TRBJ2-5; the TCRdb D gene call, TRBD1, has no DNA to confirm it. CDR3 length: 14 amino acids. The germline V gene has CDR1 DFQATT and CDR2 SNEGSKA (reference sequence).

CDR3 sequence reads: CSVAINTEAFF. J is TRBJ1-1 and V is TRBV29-1. The CDR3 totals 11 residues. Germline CDR1 and CDR2: SQVTM and ANQGSEA.

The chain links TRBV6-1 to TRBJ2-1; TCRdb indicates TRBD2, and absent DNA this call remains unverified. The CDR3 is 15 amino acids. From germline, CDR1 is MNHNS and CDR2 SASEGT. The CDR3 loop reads CASTRGGGAYNEQFF.

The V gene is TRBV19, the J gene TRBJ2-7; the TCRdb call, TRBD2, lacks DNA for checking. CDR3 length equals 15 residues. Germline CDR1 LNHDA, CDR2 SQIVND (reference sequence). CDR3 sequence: CASSISAGGRYEQYF.

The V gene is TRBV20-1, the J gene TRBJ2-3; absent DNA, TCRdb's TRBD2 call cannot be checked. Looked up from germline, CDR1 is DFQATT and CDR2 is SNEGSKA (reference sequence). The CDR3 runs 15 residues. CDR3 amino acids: CSGPMTSGGTDTQYF.

The CDR3 reads CASSPDGVWYEQYF. This sequence joins TRBV25-1 and TRBJ2-7. The CDR3 runs 14 residues. Germline CDR1 reads MGHDK; CDR2 reads SYGVNS.

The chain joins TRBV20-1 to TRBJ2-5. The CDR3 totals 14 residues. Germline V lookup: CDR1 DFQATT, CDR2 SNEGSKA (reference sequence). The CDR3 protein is CSARDLQRPETQYF.

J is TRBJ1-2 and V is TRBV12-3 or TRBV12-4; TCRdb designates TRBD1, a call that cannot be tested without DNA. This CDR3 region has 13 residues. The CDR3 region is CASSSPGGRGYTF.

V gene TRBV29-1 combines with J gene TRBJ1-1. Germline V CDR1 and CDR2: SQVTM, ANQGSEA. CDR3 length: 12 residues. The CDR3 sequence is CSVKGSGVEAFF.

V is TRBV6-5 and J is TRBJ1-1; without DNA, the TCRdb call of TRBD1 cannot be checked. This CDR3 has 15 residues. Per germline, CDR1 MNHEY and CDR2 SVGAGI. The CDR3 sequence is CASSLGARRDTEAFF.

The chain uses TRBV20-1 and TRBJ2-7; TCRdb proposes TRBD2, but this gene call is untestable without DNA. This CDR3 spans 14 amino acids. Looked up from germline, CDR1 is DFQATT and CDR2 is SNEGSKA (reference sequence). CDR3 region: CSASGAGGSYEQYF.

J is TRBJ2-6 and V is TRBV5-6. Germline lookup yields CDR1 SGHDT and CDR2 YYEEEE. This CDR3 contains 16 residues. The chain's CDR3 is CASSAGTTSGANVLTF.

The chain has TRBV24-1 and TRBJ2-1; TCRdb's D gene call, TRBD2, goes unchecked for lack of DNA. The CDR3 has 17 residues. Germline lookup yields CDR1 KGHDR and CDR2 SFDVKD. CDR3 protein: CATSDLHTTSGSHEQFF.

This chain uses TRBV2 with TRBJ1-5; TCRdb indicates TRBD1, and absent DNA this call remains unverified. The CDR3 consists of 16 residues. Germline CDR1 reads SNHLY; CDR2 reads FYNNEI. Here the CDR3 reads CASRVPGTGGNQPQHF.

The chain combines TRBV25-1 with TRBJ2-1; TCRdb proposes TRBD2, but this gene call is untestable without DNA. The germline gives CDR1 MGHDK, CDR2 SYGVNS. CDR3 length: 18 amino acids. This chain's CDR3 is CASSESYGGRADYNEQFF.

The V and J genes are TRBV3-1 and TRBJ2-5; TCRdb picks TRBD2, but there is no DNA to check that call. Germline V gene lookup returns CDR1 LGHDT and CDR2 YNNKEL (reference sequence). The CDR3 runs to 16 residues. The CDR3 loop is CASSQGGGRGGETQYF.

CDR3 amino acids: CASSEAMSGPRNEQFF. This rearrangement joins TRBV6-1 to TRBJ2-1; TCRdb calls TRBD2, which cannot be checked without DNA. The germline V gene encodes CDR1 MNHNS and CDR2 SASEGT. The CDR3 is made up of 16 amino acids.

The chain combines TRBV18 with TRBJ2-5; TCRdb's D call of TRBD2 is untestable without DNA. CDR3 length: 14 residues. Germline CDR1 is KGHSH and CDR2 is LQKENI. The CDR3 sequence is CASYSGAGWETQYF.

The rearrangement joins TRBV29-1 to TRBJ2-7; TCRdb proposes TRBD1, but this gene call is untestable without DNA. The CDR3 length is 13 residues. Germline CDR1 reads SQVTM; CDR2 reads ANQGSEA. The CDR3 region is CSVGQGAYYEQYF.

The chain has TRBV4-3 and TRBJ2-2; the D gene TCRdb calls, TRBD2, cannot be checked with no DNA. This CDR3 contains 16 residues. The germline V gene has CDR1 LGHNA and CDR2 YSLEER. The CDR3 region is CASSQVVGGPDGELFF.

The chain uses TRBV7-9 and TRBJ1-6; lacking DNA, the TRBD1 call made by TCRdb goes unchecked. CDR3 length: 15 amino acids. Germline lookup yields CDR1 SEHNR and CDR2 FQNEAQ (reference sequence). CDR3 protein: CASSLTGGVNSPLHF.

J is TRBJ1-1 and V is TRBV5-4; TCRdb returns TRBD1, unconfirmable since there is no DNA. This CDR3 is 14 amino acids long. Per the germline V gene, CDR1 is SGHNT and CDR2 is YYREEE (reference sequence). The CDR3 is CASSQQGINTEAFF.